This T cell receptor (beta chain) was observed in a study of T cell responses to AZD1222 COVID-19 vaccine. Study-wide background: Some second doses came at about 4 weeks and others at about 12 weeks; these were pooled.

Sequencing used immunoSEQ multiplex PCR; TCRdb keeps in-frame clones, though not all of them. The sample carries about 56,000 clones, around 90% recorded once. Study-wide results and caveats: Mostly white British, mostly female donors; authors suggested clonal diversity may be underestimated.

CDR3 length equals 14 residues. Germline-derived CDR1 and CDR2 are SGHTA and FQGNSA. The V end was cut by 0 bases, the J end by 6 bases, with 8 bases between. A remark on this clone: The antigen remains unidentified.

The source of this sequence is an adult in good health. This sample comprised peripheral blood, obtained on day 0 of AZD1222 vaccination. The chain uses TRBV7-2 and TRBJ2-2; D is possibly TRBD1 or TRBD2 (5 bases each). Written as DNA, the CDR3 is TGTGCCAGCAGCTTAGCGGGACGGCCCGGGGAGCTGTTTTTT. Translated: CASSLAGRPGELFF.